The clone carrying this T cell receptor (beta chain) was observed a few times. This sample was taken from a study of PD-1 blockade in classical Hodgkin lymphoma. The V and J ends lost 3 bases and 2 bases, in that order; junction bases with no gene match: 11. The CDR3 has 17 amino acids. CDR1 SGHRS and CDR2 YFSETQ come from the germline V gene. The table came from immunoSEQ multiplex PCR; TCRdb's copy has only in-frame clones and leaves some out. The repertoire holds 7,000 or so clones, with just under 80% as singletons. Each patient relapsed following autologous stem cell transplantation, and prior brentuximab vedotin exposure differed. Out of thawed PBMCs, magnetic negative selection purified CD4+ T cells.

The sequence was obtained from a human donor with classical Hodgkin lymphoma. Sequenced material: CD4+ T cells from blood, taken at baseline. The chain recombines TRBV5-1 with TRBJ2-3, with TRBD2 matching 8 bases. The CDR3, as DNA: TGCGCCAGCAGCTCGCTCCCGAGCGGGAGCATCACAGATACGCAGTATTTT. This codes for CASSSLPSGSITDTQYF.